A single T cell receptor beta chain is shown here with its context. The antigen remains unidentified. The data are from a study of T cell repertoires in cytomegalovirus infection. Trimming shortened V by 0 bases and J by 3 bases, and 12 bases separated the two germline ends. The germline CDR1 and CDR2 sequences are ENHRY and SYGVKD. CDR3 length: 16 amino acids. TCRdb reprocessed the reads via MiXCR and lists one record per CDR3 protein. The sample contains some 940,000 distinct CDR3 sequences, less than 35% of which appear only once. The origin of this receptor is a human donor in good health (CMV status not recorded). Some clones in this sample may be carry-over from other donors' samples. Specimen: cultured CD8+ T cells from PBMCs, collected from culture after CMV antigen stimulation. V gene TRBV10-3 combines with J gene TRBJ1-3; D call uncertain. The CDR3 sequence is CAISESTPRGGNTIYF. The CDR3 DNA reads TGTGCCATCAGTGAGTCGACCCCACGCGGTGGAAACACCATATATTTT.